This TCR beta chain appears in the sequencing data of a study of T-cell reconstitution after alpha-beta-depleted transplantation in children (TCRdb year 2016). Some background on the complete study: T-cell immune reconstitution after TCRalphabeta/CD19-depleted allogeneic hematopoietic cell transplantation in children was quantitatively tracked in the study by means of TCR repertoire profiling. Summary of the overall study and its limitations: In some patients, the high TCRbeta diversity seen at day 60 was put down to recipient T cells and intrathymic progenitors that had survived conditioning. Hyperexpanded clone frequencies declined over subsequent months; after one year, T-cell counts and TCRbeta diversity were mostly attributed to newly produced T cells. Apparently early alphabetaT-cell count recovery about two months after transplant reportedly relied on only several hundred rapidly expanded clones derived from non-depleted graft cells.

Sample treatment or condition, as interpreted from the label and publication: allogeneic hematopoietic cell transplantation with graft depleted of TCRalphabeta T cells and CD19 B cells. The children who served as transplant recipients had been given grafts of TCRalphabeta/CD19-depleted allogeneic hematopoietic cells. The method behind the library was PCR. This sample was sequenced with an Illumina HiSeq 2500. TCR libraries were prepared with molecular barcoding, using unique molecular identifiers to normalize TCRbeta repertoire quantification. TCRdb reworked the public reads: Q25 trimming with fastp, MiXCR clone assembly, productive beta chains retained. Under each unique CDR3 protein, matching rows form one entry showing the most common genes and DNA. This sample is represented by 250,000 to 300,000 distinct CDR3 sequences; around 7.3% of them were singletons. About 9.3% of the sample belongs to the ten largest clones.

Trimming removed 7 bases from V and 8 bases from J; the gene matches leave 10 bases unexplained. Counted from cysteine to phenylalanine, this CDR3 has 13 amino acids. Kept here is only the CDR3 DNA, which spans 39 bases and is read in frame from base 1. From the germline V gene, CDR1 is MNHEY and CDR2 is SVGEGT. With regard to this clonotype: It lacks a known antigen. No much larger clonotype is one base removed from it; base qualities were not supplied.

The receptor comes from a female patient between 2 and 15 years old who had a stem cell transplant for Fanconi anemia, so the T cells may come from the graft donor. The sequence links TRBV6-2 or TRBV6-3 to TRBJ1-2; TRBD1 lines up with 7 middle nucleotides. Sequenced material: peripheral blood, taken 360 days after TCRalphabeta/CD19-depleted stem cell transplant. The CDR3 protein is CASIRQGGNGYTF. The DNA reads TGTGCCAGCATCAGACAGGGCGGTAACGGCTACACCTTC.